These T cell receptor beta chains were read from a single sample in a study of beta chain features in type 1 diabetes. Using immunoSEQ multiplex PCR, the repertoire was profiled, and TCRdb retains in-frame clones only, with some absent. The table includes some 400,000 clones, approximately 16% detected once. Sequenced material: naive CD4+ T cells from blood. These receptors came from a young woman in good health. The CDR3 runs from the conserved cysteine through the conserved F or W. Each record gives: V gene, clone size, J gene, CDR3 length, D gene, CDR3 protein, CDR3 DNA. A D gene is named only where the DNA matches it firmly. Size is omitted from some rows. Given values are once, few, many or a class for expanded clones.

TRBV11-3,NA,TRBJ2-3,13,NA,CASSRRWTDTQYF,TGTGCCAGCAGCCGCCGGTGGACAGATACGCAGTATTTT
TRBV4-3,NA,TRBJ2-3,18,TRBD2,CASSQDLLTSAIPGTQYF,TGCGCCAGCAGCCAAGATCTTTTAACTAGCGCCATCCCCGGGACGCAGTATTTT
TRBV30,NA,TRBJ2-2,14,NA,CAWSVFGGTGELFF,TGTGCCTGGAGTGTATTCGGGGGCACCGGGGAGCTGTTTTTT
TRBV6-5,few,TRBJ2-3,14,NA,CASSLSTSTDTQYF,TGTGCCAGCAGTCTTTCTACTAGCACAGATACGCAGTATTTT
TRBV11-1,NA,TRBJ1-1,15,TRBD1,CASSVTGGRNTEAFF,TGTGCCAGCAGCGTTACAGGGGGCAGAAACACTGAAGCTTTCTTT
TRBV30,NA,TRBJ2-7,13,TRBD1,CACHTGGQYEQYF,TGTGCCTGCCACACAGGGGGACAATACGAGCAGTACTTC
TRBV2,NA,TRBJ1-5,15,NA,CASSDGRGGNQPQHF,TGTGCCAGCAGTGACGGAAGAGGAGGCAATCAGCCCCAGCATTTT
TRBV30,NA,TRBJ2-1,11,NA,CAWSSVYEQFF,TGTGCCTGGAGTTCCGTATATGAGCAGTTCTTC
TRBV25-1,NA,TRBJ2-3,12,NA,CASRESTDTQYF,TGTGCCAGCAGGGAGAGCACAGATACGCAGTATTTT
TRBV19,few,TRBJ2-5,15,TRBD2,CASSGLAGVQETQYF,TGTGCCAGTAGTGGACTAGCGGGAGTCCAAGAGACCCAGTACTTC
TRBV14,NA,TRBJ1-2,17,NA,CASSQSHIGKWMRSYTF,TGTGCCAGCAGCCAATCACACATTGGAAAGTGGATGAGGAGCTACACCTTC
TRBV15,NA,TRBJ2-1,15,NA,CATSPHGSSYNEQFF,TGTGCCACCAGCCCTCACGGTAGCTCCTACAATGAGCAGTTCTTC
TRBV9,NA,TRBJ2-2,16,NA,CASSVGAGFSTGELFF,TGTGCCAGCAGCGTAGGGGCAGGCTTTAGCACCGGGGAGCTGTTTTTT
TRBV7-9,few,TRBJ2-7,16,TRBD1,CASSSARDRGVYEQYF,TGTGCCAGCAGCTCCGCCCGGGACAGGGGCGTCTACGAGCAGTACTTC
TRBV11-3,NA,TRBJ2-3,16,TRBD2,CASSLSLAGVADTQYF,TGTGCCAGCAGCTTATCACTAGCGGGAGTGGCTGATACGCAGTATTTT